Each of the 30 T cell receptor beta chains below was sequenced from the same sample in a study of blood T cell repertoires in COVID-19. The table came from immunoSEQ multiplex PCR; TCRdb's copy has only in-frame clones and leaves some out. The sample contains around 240,000 clones, approximately 86% of which appear only once. Material: peripheral blood. These receptors all stem from a woman in her thirties who had recovered from COVID-19.

This rearrangement joins TRBV4-3 to TRBJ2-7; TRBD1 matches 7 bases. The CDR3 runs 16 residues. The germline V gene has CDR1 LGHNA and CDR2 YSLEER. J was trimmed by 7 bases and V by 6 bases; bases with no gene match: 18. The CDR3 spells CASSLYSGTATIEQYF. The CDR3 DNA reads as TGCGCCAGCAGTCTTTATTCCGGGACAGCGACGATTGAGCAGTACTTC.

The chain has TRBV13 and TRBJ2-7, with 8 bases that match TRBD1. There are 14 residues in the CDR3. Germline V gene data show CDR1 as PRHDT and CDR2 as FYEKMQ (reference sequence). With V trimmed by 5 bases and J by 3 bases, 6 bases remained unmatched. The CDR3 loop reads CASSRGQGFYEQYF. CDR3 nucleotides: TGTGCCAGCAGCCGAGGACAGGGTTTCTACGAGCAGTACTTC.

The chain carries TRBV7-3 and TRBJ2-3, with TRBD2 as a possible D gene (6 bases). Trimming removed 3 bases at V and 4 bases at J, with 8 bases between. CDR1 is SGHTA, CDR2 FQGTGA, per germline. The CDR3 sequence is 13 residues long. CDR3 amino acids: CASSFGGADTQYF. Written as DNA, the CDR3 is TGTGCCAGCAGCTTCGGCGGGGCAGATACGCAGTATTTT.

The chain links TRBV2 to TRBJ1-2, with D possibly matching TRBD1 (5 bases). The ends were cut back, 1 base at V and 0 bases at J, with 15 bases in the middle. The CDR3 consists of 17 residues. Germline CDR1 reads SNHLY; CDR2 reads FYNNEI. CDR3 sequence reads: CASSEGGVTDPNYGYTF. The CDR3 nucleotides are TGTGCCAGCAGTGAAGGGGGGGTGACAGACCCTAACTATGGCTACACCTTC. Variable domain in full (rest from reference TRBV2 and TRBJ1-2): EPEVTQTPSHQVTQMGQEVILRCVPISNHLYFYWYRQILGQKVEFLVSFYNNEISEKSEIFDDQFSVERPDGSNFTLKIRSTKLEDSAMYFCASSEGGVTDPNYGYTFGSGTRLTVV.

The chain has TRBV6-5 and TRBJ2-5; a possible D gene is TRBD2 (6 bases). Germline CDR1 is MNHEY and CDR2 is SVGAGI. The V and J ends lost 8 bases and 2 bases respectively, with 15 bases between them. The CDR3 is made up of 14 amino acids. CDR3 region: CASSPRTTQETQYF. Written as DNA, the CDR3 is TGTGCCAGCTCCCCCAGGACTACACAAGAGACCCAGTACTTC.

This chain joins TRBV29-1 and TRBJ1-2; D remains unclear. The V end was cut by 7 bases, the J end by 5 bases, with 14 bases between. CDR3 length: 12 residues. The germline V gene encodes CDR1 SQVTM and CDR2 ANQGSEA. The CDR3 DNA follows: TGCAGCGCCGACGGACTCGCGTATGGCTACACCTTC. It yields the protein CSADGLAYGYTF. Based on the CDR3 plus reference TRBV29-1 and TRBJ1-2, the full variable domain is SAVISQKPSRDICQRGTSLTIQCQVDSQVTMMFWYRQQPGQSLTLIATANQGSEATYESGFVIDKFPISRPNLTFSTLTVSNMSPEDSSIYLCSADGLAYGYTFGSGTRLTVV.

The chain links TRBV5-1 to TRBJ2-2, with D possibly matching TRBD2 (6 bases). The CDR3 is 16 amino acids. In germline, CDR1 is SGHRS, CDR2 YFSETQ. With 3 bases removed from V and 5 bases from J, the gap between germline ends came to 17 bases. CDR3: CASSSEPGDKTGELFF. The DNA of the CDR3 is TGCGCCAGCAGCTCGGAGCCGGGAGACAAAACCGGGGAGCTGTTTTTT. The full variable domain, in which reference TRBV5-1 and TRBJ2-2 provide the parts outside the CDR3, is KAGVTQTPRYLIKTRGQQVTLSCSPISGHRSVSWYQQTPGQGLQFLFEYFSETQRNKGNFPGRFSGRQFSNSRSEMNVSTLELGDSALYLCASSSEPGDKTGELFFGEGSRLTVL.

This chain links TRBV2 with TRBJ2-2; D not resolved. Germline CDR1 is SNHLY and CDR2 is FYNNEI. The CDR3 length is 14 residues. Trimming stripped 6 bases from V and 4 bases from J, with 12 bases between. CDR3 nucleotide sequence: TGTGCCAGCAGCGAACGTCGGGTCACCGGGGAGCTGTTTTTT. This encodes CASSERRVTGELFF.

This chain uses TRBV7-3 with TRBJ1-1, with D possibly TRBD1 on 6 matching bases. This CDR3 comprises 14 residues. Trimming pared 7 bases from V and 3 bases from J, leaving 15 bases between. CDR1 and CDR2 (germline): SGHTA, FQGTGA. CDR3 loop: CASNYRVRDTEAFF. The CDR3 DNA follows: TGTGCCAGCAACTACAGGGTGCGAGACACTGAAGCTTTCTTT.

The chain has TRBV5-1 and TRBJ2-7; D unclear. The CDR3 totals 13 residues. Per the germline V gene, CDR1 is SGHRS and CDR2 is YFSETQ. Trimming left V 2 bases short and J 0 bases short, with 6 bases between. The CDR3 spells CASSFLVSYEQYF. In DNA, the CDR3 is TGCGCCAGCAGCTTCTTAGTCTCCTACGAGCAGTACTTC.

J is TRBJ1-2 and V is TRBV27; TRBD1 matches at 10 bases. The CDR3 is 16 amino acids. The germline V gene encodes CDR1 MNHEY and CDR2 SMNVEV (reference sequence). J gave up 4 bases and V 3 bases, and 8 bases lay outside the gene matches. CDR3: CASSLWGQGMVYGYTF. The CDR3 DNA reads TGTGCCAGCAGTTTGTGGGGACAGGGGATGGTCTATGGCTACACCTTC.

The sample holds a few counts of this clone. The chain has TRBV18 and TRBJ1-1, with 9 bases fitting TRBD1. CDR1 and CDR2 (germline): KGHSH, LQKENI. Germline trimming cut 4 bases from V and 7 bases from J; bases unmatched to any gene: 7. The CDR3 spans 14 residues. In DNA, the CDR3 is TGTGCCAGCTCACGAAGTGGACAGGGGTTTGAAGCTTTCTTT. This codes for CASSRSGQGFEAFF.

This rearrangement joins TRBV6-1 to TRBJ2-7; 9 bases agree with TRBD1. The trim removed 8 bases at V and 5 bases at J, leaving 10 bases unmatched. This CDR3 spans 14 amino acids. Germline assignment: CDR1 MNHNS and CDR2 SASEGT. The DNA for the CDR3 is TGTGCCAGCGCTTATGGACAGGGGCCAAACGAGCAGTACTTC. Residues: CASAYGQGPNEQYF.

This sequence joins TRBV5-1 and TRBJ2-3; TRBD1 agrees at 8 bases. V was clipped by 4 bases and J by 6 bases; unmatched bases: 7. CDR3 size: 14 residues. Per the germline V gene, CDR1 is SGHRS and CDR2 is YFSETQ. CDR3 coding DNA: TGCGCCAGCAGCCTTCGGACAGGGAGGGATACGCAGTATTTT. Translation: CASSLRTGRDTQYF.

Only one count was recorded for this clone. This sequence joins TRBV7-6 and TRBJ1-2, with TRBD1 as a possible D gene (5 bases). The ends were cut back, 2 bases at V and 4 bases at J, with 11 bases in the middle. This CDR3 is built from 14 residues. Germline V CDR1 and CDR2: SGHVS, FNYEAQ. CDR3 loop: CASSLNDRSYGYTF. CDR3 DNA: TGTGCCAGCAGCTTAAATGACAGAAGCTATGGCTACACCTTC.

The CDR3: CASSEGRGLNYEQYF. The CDR3 DNA sequence: TGTGCCAGCAGTGAGGGCAGGGGGCTAAACTACGAGCAGTACTTC. The genes are TRBV2 and TRBJ2-7; 8 bases agree with TRBD1. The CDR3 is 15 residues long. Germline CDR1 SNHLY, CDR2 FYNNEI. J lost 3 bases, V lost 3 bases, and 7 bases had no gene match.

This clone has only one observation. V gene TRBV21-1 combines with J gene TRBJ2-1; the D call of TRBD2 is as the table states it, not checked on the DNA. TRBV21-1 is a known pseudogene. This CDR3 contains 18 residues. This chain's CDR3 is CASSPHGKGGPFYNEQFF. As DNA, the CDR3 is TGTGCCAGCAGCCCACATGGTAAGGGAGGGCCTTTCTACAATGAGCAGTTCTTC.

The chain is built from TRBV10-1 and TRBJ2-3, with D unclear. CDR1 WNHNN and CDR2 SYGVQD come from the germline V gene (reference sequence). V lost 2 bases, J lost 6 bases, and 6 bases lay in between. The CDR3 is 12 residues long. CDR3 residues: CASSETVDTQYF. CDR3 sequence (DNA): TGCGCCAGCAGTGAGACAGTGGATACGCAGTATTTT.

The sample holds one count of this clone. The V and J genes are TRBV21-1 and TRBJ2-7; the table's TRBD1 call for D was not verified on the DNA. TRBV21-1 is described as a pseudogene. CDR3 length: 16 amino acids. The CDR3 bases are TGTGCCAGCAGCCGTCGGTGGGACAGCTCCGTAGGCGAGCAGTACTTC. Amino acid sequence: CASSRRWDSSVGEQYF.

This chain joins TRBV27 and TRBJ2-7, with TRBD2 as a possible D gene (6 bases). This CDR3 comprises 14 residues. The V end was cut by 6 bases, the J end by 5 bases, with 17 bases between. CDR1 is MNHEY, CDR2 SMNVEV, per germline (reference sequence). The CDR3 region is CASSLGGPGHEQYF. CDR3 in DNA: TGTGCCAGCAGCCTAGGAGGGCCCGGGCACGAGCAGTACTTC.

This chain connects TRBV7-6 to TRBJ2-2; 8 nucleotides align to TRBD1. J lost 2 bases, V lost 5 bases, and 7 bases had no gene match. CDR1 and CDR2 (germline): SGHVS, FNYEAQ. CDR3 size: 16 residues. The CDR3 bases are TGTGCCAGCAGCCCCCGGGCAGGGGGCAACACCGGGGAGCTGTTTTTT. Encoded protein: CASSPRAGGNTGELFF.

This chain joins TRBV15 and TRBJ1-5; TRBD1 matches 7 bases. This CDR3 comprises 15 residues. The V segment lost 0 bases and the J segment 6 bases; nucleotides outside the gene matches: 5. Germline V gene sequence: CDR1 LNHNV, CDR2 YYDKDF (reference sequence). CDR3 amino acids: CATSRDRGPGQPQHF. The CDR3 DNA reads TGTGCCACCAGCAGAGATAGGGGGCCGGGTCAGCCCCAGCATTTT. Looking up the rest from reference TRBV15 and TRBJ1-5 gives the full variable domain: DAMVIQNPRYQVTQFGKPVTLSCSQTLNHNVMYWYQQKSSQAPKLLFHYYDKDFNNEADTPDNFQSRRPNTSFCFLDIRSPGLGDTAMYLCATSRDRGPGQPQHFGDGTRLSIL.

The chain uses TRBV4-1 and TRBJ1-3; D is undetermined. The CDR3 sequence is 18 residues long. Germline V gene lookup returns CDR1 MGHRA and CDR2 YSYEKL. The V gene lost 1 base and the J gene lost 0 bases, with 16 bases spanning the gap. DNA for the CDR3: TGCGCCAGCAGCCAAGTAAGATCGCTAGAAAACTCTGGAAACACCATATATTTT. Amino acid sequence: CASSQVRSLENSGNTIYF.

V is TRBV19 and J is TRBJ2-7, with 9 bases aligning to TRBD1. With 9 bases clipped from V and 6 bases from J, the junction kept 9 bases outside the gene matches. CDR3 length: 13 amino acids. The germline V gene has CDR1 LNHDA and CDR2 SQIVND (reference sequence). This CDR3 reads CASQGQGLSEQYF. The CDR3 region has the DNA TGTGCCAGCCAAGGACAGGGGCTTAGCGAGCAGTACTTC.

This clone has a single count. This sequence joins TRBV6-2 or TRBV6-3 and TRBJ2-3; TRBD1 might be the D (6 bases). V was cut by 2 bases and J by 2 bases, with 8 bases left in between. CDR1 is MNHEY, CDR2 SVGEGT, per germline. The CDR3 covers 14 residues. CDR3: CASSYRQVTDTQYF. The CDR3, as DNA: TGTGCCAGCAGTTACCGACAGGTCACAGATACGCAGTATTTT.

This chain joins TRBV7-3 and TRBJ1-2; 8 bases fit TRBD1. The CDR3 is 13 amino acids. V lost 5 bases to trimming and J lost 4 bases; unmatched junction nucleotides: 3. Per the germline V gene, CDR1 is SGHTA and CDR2 is FQGTGA. CDR3 protein: CASSDGQGYGYTF. The CDR3 DNA is TGTGCCAGCAGCGACGGACAGGGCTATGGCTACACCTTC. Full variable domain (outside the CDR3, taken from reference TRBV7-3 and TRBJ1-2): GAGVSQTPSNKVTEKGKYVELRCDPISGHTALYWYRQSLGQGPEFLIYFQGTGAADDSGLPNDRFFAVRPEGSVSTLKIQRTERGDSAVYLCASSDGQGYGYTFGSGTRLTVV.

A single count supports this clone. The chain couples TRBV18 to TRBJ2-7; 8 bases align to TRBD1. Germline V gene lookup returns CDR1 KGHSH and CDR2 LQKENI. CDR3 length: 13 residues. The V segment lost 4 bases and the J segment 5 bases; nucleotides outside the gene matches: 4. In DNA form, the CDR3 reads TGTGCCAGCTCACGCCTGACAGGGGACGAGCAGTACTTC. This codes for CASSRLTGDEQYF.

The chain joins TRBV6-5 to TRBJ1-5; 7 bases agree with TRBD1. V gave up 7 bases and J gave up 4 bases; unmatched junction bases: 7. The CDR3 totals 14 residues. CDR1 and CDR2 (germline): MNHEY, SVGAGI. This chain's CDR3 is CASKSGQMNQPQHF. CDR3 in DNA: TGTGCCAGCAAATCGGGACAGATGAATCAGCCCCAGCATTTT.

This chain joins TRBV6-5 and TRBJ1-6; a weak D match, TRBD1 (6 bases). CDR1 is MNHEY and CDR2 is SVGAGI in the germline V gene. The CDR3 covers 12 residues. The V and J ends lost 5 bases and 10 bases respectively, with 9 bases between them. CDR3 in amino acids: CASSTGSSPLHF. The DNA for the CDR3 is TGTGCCAGCAGTACAGGGTCGTCACCCCTCCACTTT.

The chain recombines TRBV5-6 with TRBJ2-2; a weak D match, TRBD2 (5 bases). The V gene lost 4 bases and the J gene lost 3 bases, with 16 bases spanning the gap. Germline-derived CDR1 and CDR2 are SGHDT and YYEEEE. The CDR3 is made up of 16 amino acids. The CDR3 nucleotides are TGTGCCAGCAGCCCTGGACTCAACTCTTACACCGGGGAGCTGTTTTTT. This gives the protein CASSPGLNSYTGELFF.